This T cell receptor (beta chain) derives from a study of cytomegalovirus exposure and HLA in healthy donors. PCR primers comprised 60 Vbeta and 13 Jbeta primers. TCRdb's copy holds only in-frame clones and misses some; the assay was immunoSEQ multiplex PCR. The sample shows roughly 120,000 clones, 55% to 75% of them seen only once. This CDR3 comprises 16 residues. The germline V and J ends were trimmed by 4 bases and 4 bases, with 20 bases remaining between them. Germline V gives CDR1 SGHNT, CDR2 YYREEE (reference sequence). General observations from the study: In terms of immune exposure information, only CMV serostatus was available.

A word on this clone: As yet, its antigen is unknown.

This chain connects TRBV5-4 to TRBJ1-2; a weak D match, TRBD1 (6 bases). This receptor was identified in a woman aged 40 to 50 in good health and CMV-seropositive. The sample consisted of PBMCs. The CDR3 nucleotides read TGTGCCAGCAGCCCCGGCGGGCAGGGGTCGTTCTATGGCTACACCTTC. Protein sequence: CASSPGGQGSFYGYTF.